These T cell receptor beta chains were read from a single sample in a study of spatial heterogeneity in lung cancer. TCRdb recomputed calls from the 5' RACE reads with MiXCR, one row per CDR3 protein. The data show 24,000 or so distinct CDR3 sequences, less than 3.5% seen once. This specimen consisted of PBMCs, obtained at surgery. These receptors came from a female donor with early-stage non-small cell lung cancer. The CDR3 runs from the conserved cysteine through the conserved F or W. The D gene is left open where the match is weak. A row's size may be missing; if present it is once, few, many or a size class.

len	abundance	v_gene	j_gene	d_gene	CDR3aa	CDR3nt
12	few	TRBV10-2	TRBJ2-7	-	CASRTAPYEQYF	TGCGCCAGCAGGACGGCGCCCTACGAGCAGTACTTC
14	many	TRBV5-6	TRBJ2-2	-	CASSFEQNTGELFF	TGTGCCAGCAGCTTTGAACAGAACACCGGGGAGCTGTTTTTT
17	many	TRBV7-3	TRBJ2-6	TRBD2	CASSLTSGNSGANVLTF	TGTGCCAGCAGCTTAACTAGCGGGAACTCTGGGGCCAACGTCCTGACTTTC
16	many	TRBV7-2	TRBJ2-1	-	CASSGGLLSSYNEQFF	TGTGCCAGCAGCGGAGGACTCCTGAGCTCCTACAATGAGCAGTTCTTC
10	many	TRBV21-1	TRBJ2-1	-	CATMRPWQFF	TGTGCCACGATGAGGCCGTGGCAGTTCTTC
13	few	TRBV20-1	TRBJ1-1	TRBD1	CSARQGGNTEAFF	TGCAGTGCTAGACAGGGGGGAAACACTGAAGCTTTCTTT
15	many	TRBV7-2	TRBJ1-2	TRBD1	CASSSSTGVGYGYTF	TGTGCCAGCAGCTCCAGCACAGGGGTAGGCTATGGCTACACCTTC
13	-	TRBV11-1	TRBJ1-2	TRBD1	CASSPGTGYGYTF	TGTGCCAGCAGCCCCGGGACAGGCTATGGCTACACCTTC
15	many	TRBV5-8	TRBJ2-5	-	CASSSGTSIQETQYF	TGTGCCAGCAGCTCCGGGACAAGTATACAAGAGACCCAGTACTTC
14	many	TRBV2	TRBJ1-6	-	CASSERQDSSPLHF	TGTGCCAGCAGTGAGAGGCAGGACTCTTCACCCCTCCACTTT
15	-	TRBV7-9	TRBJ2-5	TRBD1	CASSPYDREGETQYF	TGTGCCAGCAGCCCGTACGACAGGGAAGGGGAGACCCAGTACTTC
13	many	TRBV30	TRBJ1-3	-	CAWTIFSGNTIYF	TGTGCCTGGACTATCTTCTCTGGAAACACCATATATTTT
11	few	TRBV30	TRBJ2-7	-	CAWTSGYEQYF	TGTGCCTGGACAAGCGGCTACGAGCAGTACTTC
15	many	TRBV7-3	TRBJ2-2	-	CASSLRGTGNGELFF	TGTGCCAGCAGCTTAAGGGGAACGGGTAACGGGGAGCTGTTTTTT
12	many	TRBV19	TRBJ2-1	-	CASSIAQTEQFF	TGTGCCAGTAGTATAGCCCAGACTGAGCAGTTCTTC
12	many	TRBV24-1	TRBJ2-5	-	CATSDFRETQYF	TGTGCCACCAGTGATTTTAGGGAGACCCAGTACTTC
13	many	TRBV12-3/TRBV12-4	TRBJ1-1	-	CASRVNRDTEAFF	TGTGCCAGCAGAGTAAACAGGGACACTGAAGCTTTCTTT
15	few	TRBV6-6	TRBJ2-1	TRBD2	CASSYGAGAGNEQFF	TGTGCCAGCAGTTACGGTGCGGGAGCGGGTAATGAGCAGTTCTTC
16	many	TRBV4-3	TRBJ2-2	-	CASSPGLGANTGELFF	TGCGCCAGCAGCCCCGGTTTGGGGGCCAACACCGGGGAGCTGTTTTTT
13	many	TRBV10-3	TRBJ2-1	-	CAISSASYNEQFF	TGTGCCATCAGTAGCGCCTCCTACAATGAGCAGTTCTTC
15	many	TRBV13	TRBJ2-7	TRBD1	CASSGGQGPAYEQYF	TGTGCCAGCAGCGGGGGACAGGGGCCTGCCTACGAGCAGTACTTC
18	many	TRBV6-6	TRBJ2-1	TRBD2	CASSYSPFLAGGPNEQFF	TGTGCCAGCAGTTACTCACCCTTCCTAGCGGGAGGGCCGAATGAGCAGTTCTTC
16	many	TRBV11-2	TRBJ2-5	TRBD2	CASSGTLTSGIETQYF	TGTGCCAGCAGCGGGACTTTGACTAGCGGGATAGAGACCCAGTACTTC
13	many	TRBV12-3/TRBV12-4	TRBJ1-5	-	CASSPPQGEPQHF	TGTGCCAGCAGTCCACCCCAGGGAGAGCCCCAGCATTTT
15	medium-sized	TRBV20-1	TRBJ2-1	TRBD2	CSARDWGLAGDEQFF	TGCAGTGCTAGAGACTGGGGACTAGCGGGAGATGAGCAGTTCTTC
16	many	TRBV7-2	TRBJ1-6	-	CASSLEGWPYNSPLHF	TGTGCCAGCAGCTTAGAAGGTTGGCCCTATAATTCACCCCTCCACTTT
16	many	TRBV12-3/TRBV12-4	TRBJ1-3	-	CASSLTPGHSGNTIYF	TGTGCCAGCAGTTTAACACCGGGACACTCTGGAAACACCATATATTTT
14	many	TRBV20-1	TRBJ2-5	TRBD2	CSAIGTSGQETQYF	TGCAGTGCTATTGGGACTAGCGGGCAAGAGACCCAGTACTTC
14	many	TRBV7-9	TRBJ1-5	-	CASSLGPGNQPQHF	TGTGCCAGCAGCTTAGGGCCAGGGAATCAGCCCCAGCATTTT
21	many	TRBV13	TRBJ2-3	TRBD2	CASSLKYGHTPGTSIPDTQYF	TGTGCCAGCAGCTTAAAGTATGGCCACACGCCCGGGACTAGCATTCCCGATACGCAGTATTTT
15	many	TRBV7-2	TRBJ2-2	-	CASSLVLAVPGELFF	TGTGCCAGCAGCTTAGTCTTGGCAGTTCCCGGGGAGCTGTTTTTT
12	many	TRBV2	TRBJ1-1	-	CASSWRNTEAFF	TGTGCCAGCAGTTGGAGGAACACTGAAGCTTTCTTT
15	many	TRBV6-1	TRBJ1-3	-	CASSDSLISGNTIYF	TGTGCCAGCAGTGACAGCCTAATCTCTGGAAACACCATATATTTT
17	many	TRBV23-1	TRBJ2-1	-	CASSQSCDGIDFHEQFF	TGCGCCAGCAGTCAATCCTGTGACGGGATAGACTTCCATGAGCAGTTCTTC
17	many	TRBV7-8	TRBJ1-6	TRBD1	CASSQGGSGTGHSPLHF	TGTGCCAGCAGCCAAGGGGGCTCAGGGACAGGGCATTCACCCCTCCACTTT
14	many	TRBV12-3/TRBV12-4	TRBJ1-6	-	CASSLKGGTSPLHF	TGTGCCAGCAGTTTAAAAGGAGGGACTTCACCCCTCCACTTT
14	many	TRBV19	TRBJ1-1	TRBD1	CASSFGQGNTEAFF	TGTGCCAGTAGTTTTGGACAGGGGAACACTGAAGCTTTCTTT
17	many	TRBV20-1	TRBJ2-2	-	CSALGPNKHMNTGELFF	TGCAGTGCCCTGGGACCGAATAAACATATGAACACCGGGGAGCTGTTTTTT
15	few	TRBV27	TRBJ2-3	-	CASSPNNGFTDTQYF	TGTGCCAGCAGTCCAAATAACGGTTTCACAGATACGCAGTATTTT
13	many	TRBV5-1	TRBJ2-7	TRBD1	CASSLTGGYEQYF	TGCGCCAGCAGCTTAACAGGGGGATACGAGCAGTACTTC
14	medium-sized	TRBV9	TRBJ1-5	-	CASSVGQATWPQHF	TGTGCCAGCAGCGTAGGCCAGGCCACTTGGCCCCAGCATTTT
14	-	TRBV27	TRBJ2-1	-	CASGRGGRDNEQFF	TGTGCCAGCGGAAGGGGAGGACGGGACAATGAGCAGTTCTTC
17	few	TRBV7-9	TRBJ2-1	TRBD2	CASSPPFRLAIYNEQFF	TGTGCCAGCAGCCCCCCATTCCGACTAGCCATCTACAATGAGCAGTTCTTC